What follows are 3 T cell receptor beta chains derived from one specimen sequenced in a study of T-cell reconstitution after alpha-beta-depleted transplantation in children. The authors prepared the TCRbeta library with unique molecular identifiers. TCRdb analysed the PCR reads with MiXCR anew, one entry per CDR3 protein. The repertoire includes nearly 250,000 distinct CDR3 sequences, roughly 8.2% of them detected once, and 5% to 8% sits in the top ten. Material: PBMCs, mostly from graft donor cells, obtained 180 days after TCRalphabeta/CD19-depleted stem cell transplant. These receptors were collected from a male patient aged 10-17 years who had a stem cell transplant for acute lymphoblastic leukemia, so the T cells may come from the graft donor.

Ten or more counts support this clonotype. This sequence joins TRBV11-2 and TRBJ2-3; D could derive from TRBD1 or TRBD2 (6 bases each). With 5 bases removed from V and 7 bases from J, the gap between germline ends came to 25 bases. This CDR3 comprises 17 residues. The V gene's germline CDR1 is SGHAT and CDR2 FQNNGV. The CDR3 spells CASSPGKGVIGGNTQYF. Here the CDR3 DNA reads TGTGCCAGCAGCCCTGGGAAGGGGGTTATCGGGGGAAATACGCAGTATTTT.

This clonotype was seen many times. The V and J genes are TRBV7-9 and TRBJ2-3, with 9 bases aligning to TRBD2. Germline CDR1 SEHNR, CDR2 FQNEAQ (reference sequence). V was clipped by 1 base and J by 5 bases; unmatched bases: 7. The CDR3 extends over 16 amino acids. DNA for the CDR3: TGTGCCAGCAGCTTAGTAGGCGGGGGGGCCGGAGATACGCAGTATTTT. Protein: CASSLVGGGAGDTQYF.

This clonotype was seen repeatedly, ten times or more. This CDR3 is CASSKRSRGNGNTIYF. The CDR3 nucleotides are TGTGCCAGCAGCAAACGGTCCCGGGGAAATGGAAACACCATATATTTT. The chain couples TRBV21-1 to TRBJ1-3; TRBD1, the D gene given by the table, was not confirmed from the DNA. TRBV21-1 is listed as a pseudogene. The CDR3 is made up of 16 amino acids.